This paragraph covers one T cell receptor (beta chain) sequence. These data are taken from a study of CD8+ T cells in alopecia areata. Following RNA extraction, reverse transcription yielded cDNA that acted as the sequencing template. Clones were read by immunoSEQ multiplex PCR, and TCRdb kept only the in-frame ones, dropping some. The sample has about 110,000 clones, 50% to 70% seen once; the top ten hold over 20%. Trimming took off 5 bases at V and 6 bases at J, with 23 bases between the two ends. CDR3 length: 16 amino acids. From germline, CDR1 is PRHDT and CDR2 FYEKMQ (reference sequence). From PBMCs, CD4+ and CD8+ T cells were sorted.

The sequenced sample consisted of NKG2D-low CD8+ T cells sorted from blood. This clonotype was sampled from a human donor with alopecia areata. The gene calls are TRBV13 and TRBJ2-7; TRBD2 might be the D (6 bases). CDR3 sequence (DNA): TGTGCCAGCAGCCAGGGTCGAAGGGGACTCCGGGGCGAGCAGTACTTC. Translating it yields CASSQGRRGLRGEQYF. The variable domain in full, with the rest retrieved from reference TRBV13 and TRBJ2-7, is AAGVIQSPRHLIKEKRETATLKCYPIPRHDTVYWYQQGPGQDPQFLISFYEKMQSDKGSIPDRFSAQQFSDYHSELNMSSLELGDSALYFCASSQGRRGLRGEQYFGPGTRLTVT.